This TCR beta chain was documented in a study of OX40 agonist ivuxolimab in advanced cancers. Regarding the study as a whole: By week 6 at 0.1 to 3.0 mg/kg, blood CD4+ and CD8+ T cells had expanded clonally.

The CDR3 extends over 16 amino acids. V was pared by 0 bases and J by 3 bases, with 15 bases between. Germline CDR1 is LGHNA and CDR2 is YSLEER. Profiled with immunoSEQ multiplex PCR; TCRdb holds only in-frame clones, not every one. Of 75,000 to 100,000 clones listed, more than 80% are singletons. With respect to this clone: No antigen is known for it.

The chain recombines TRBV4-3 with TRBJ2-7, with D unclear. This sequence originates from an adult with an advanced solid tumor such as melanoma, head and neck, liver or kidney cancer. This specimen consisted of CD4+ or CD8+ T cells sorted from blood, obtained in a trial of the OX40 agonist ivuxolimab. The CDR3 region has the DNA TGCGCCAGCAGCCAAGATCGCCACACGTGGGGCTACGAGCAGTACTTC. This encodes CASSQDRHTWGYEQYF.